A single sample is the source of the 4 T cell receptor beta chains below, sequenced in a study of T cell responses to AZD1222 COVID-19 vaccine. Generated by immunoSEQ multiplex PCR, the TCRdb table keeps only in-frame clones and is missing some. Counted here are roughly 120,000 clones, roughly 92% occurring once; the ten biggest clones make up 2% to 2.5%. Source: peripheral blood, taken 28 days after the second AZD1222 dose. The receptors shown here come from an adult who received the AZD1222 COVID-19 vaccine.

The rearrangement joins TRBV3-1 (or the pseudogene TRBV3-2) to TRBJ1-2; 8 positions match TRBD1. The ends lost 7 bases at V and 6 bases at J; junction bases unmatched: 4. Germline V gene lookup returns CDR1 LGHDT and CDR2 YNNKEL (reference sequence). The CDR3 runs to 12 residues. The CDR3 spells CASTTGGDGYTF. For the CDR3, the DNA is TGTGCCAGCACCACAGGGGGGGATGGCTACACCTTC.

The V and J genes are TRBV2 and TRBJ2-5; 9 bases align to TRBD2. This CDR3 is built from 14 residues. The trim removed 6 bases at V and 7 bases at J, leaving 9 bases unmatched. Germline V gene sequence: CDR1 SNHLY, CDR2 FYNNEI. As DNA, the CDR3 is TGTGCCAGCAGGGGGACTAGCTCAAGTCGGACCCAGTACTTC. It yields the protein CASRGTSSSRTQYF. The variable domain in full, with the rest retrieved from reference TRBV2 and TRBJ2-5, is EPEVTQTPSHQVTQMGQEVILRCVPISNHLYFYWYRQILGQKVEFLVSFYNNEISEKSEIFDDQFSVERPDGSNFTLKIRSTKLEDSAMYFCASRGTSSSRTQYFGPGTRLLVL.

The chain combines TRBV4-1 with TRBJ1-1; TRBD1 matches at 7 bases. The CDR3 extends over 15 amino acids. The germline gives CDR1 MGHRA, CDR2 YSYEKL. Trimming at V came to 1 base and at J to 4 bases, leaving 6 bases not matched to a gene. The CDR3 DNA reads as TGCGCCAGCAGCCAAGGACAGGGCGTGATCACTGAAGCTTTCTTT. It specifies CASSQGQGVITEAFF.

The chain couples TRBV6-1 to TRBJ1-3; D gene ambiguous. V lost 1 base and J 7 bases, leaving 8 bases between the germline ends. The CDR3 covers 13 residues. Germline CDR1 MNHNS, CDR2 SASEGT. Here the CDR3 DNA reads TGTGCCAGCAGTGAAGGGGTCGGGAACACCATATATTTT. This sequence encodes CASSEGVGNTIYF.